This TCR beta chain comes out of a study of blood T cell repertoires in COVID-19. Study as a whole: The United States, Italy and Spain supplied acute and convalescent COVID-19 samples. In each case, the material was cDNA or gDNA derived from T cells, B-cell-depleted T cells, or PBMCs.

This CDR3 has 14 amino acids. V lost 6 bases, J lost 10 bases, and 17 bases lay in between. CDR1 is SGHRS and CDR2 is YFSETQ in the germline V gene. Clones were read by immunoSEQ multiplex PCR, and TCRdb kept only the in-frame ones, dropping some. The sample carries about 330,000 clones, 86% recorded once. Sequencing input: peripheral blood. The J gene is TRBJ1-6, the V gene TRBV5-1; no clear D gene. The receptor was isolated from a woman aged 45-59 years with acute or convalescent COVID-19. CDR3 in amino acids: CASNAMARGSPLHF. CDR3 nucleotide sequence: TGCGCCAGCAATGCTATGGCCCGAGGATCACCCCTCCACTTT.